This TCR beta chain stems from a study of cytomegalovirus exposure and HLA in healthy donors. The PCR employed 60 Vbeta primers together with 13 Jbeta primers. Per the original methods: An analysis performed later counted about 80 million unique TCR beta chains (roughly 11 million of them shared). TCRdb's table, derived via immunoSEQ multiplex PCR, lists solely in-frame clones and lacks some. D and trimming come from the DNA, and the V and J calls and clone size come from that table. The sample carries 55,000 to 65,000 clones, 75% to 85% recorded once. CDR1 and CDR2 (germline): SGHTA, FQGNSA. The CDR3 has 13 amino acids. Between the trimmed V and J ends, which lost 1 base and 6 bases, there was a span of 8 bases.

The sequencing sample was made of PBMCs. This chain connects TRBV7-2 to TRBJ2-3; no reliable D call. This sequence originates from a middle-aged woman in good health and CMV-seronegative. Here the CDR3 reads CASSLGELDTQYF. The CDR3 bases are TGTGCCAGCAGCTTAGGCGAGCTGGATACGCAGTATTTT.